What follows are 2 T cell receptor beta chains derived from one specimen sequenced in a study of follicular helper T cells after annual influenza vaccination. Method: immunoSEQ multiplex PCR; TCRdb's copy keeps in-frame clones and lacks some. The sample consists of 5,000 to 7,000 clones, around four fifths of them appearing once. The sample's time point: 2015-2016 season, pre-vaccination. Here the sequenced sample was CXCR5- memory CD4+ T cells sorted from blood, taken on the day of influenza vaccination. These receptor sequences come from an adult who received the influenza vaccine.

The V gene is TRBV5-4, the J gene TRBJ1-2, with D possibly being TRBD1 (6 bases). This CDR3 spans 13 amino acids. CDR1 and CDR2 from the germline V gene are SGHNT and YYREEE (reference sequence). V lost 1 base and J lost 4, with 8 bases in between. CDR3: CASSLLQGYGYTF. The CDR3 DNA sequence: TGTGCCAGCAGCTTGTTACAGGGCTATGGCTACACCTTC. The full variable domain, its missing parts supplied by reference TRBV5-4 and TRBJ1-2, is ETGVTQSPTHLIKTRGQQVTLRCSSQSGHNTVSWYQQALGQGPQFIFQYYREEENGRGNFPPRFSGLQFPNYSSELNVNALELDDSALYLCASSLLQGYGYTFGSGTRLTVV.

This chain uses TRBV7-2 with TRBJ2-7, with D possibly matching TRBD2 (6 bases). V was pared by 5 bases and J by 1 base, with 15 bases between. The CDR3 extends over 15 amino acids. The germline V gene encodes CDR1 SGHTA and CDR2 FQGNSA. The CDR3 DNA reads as TGTGCCAGCAGCCGCCCCGTGGGGGGTTCCTACGAGCAGTACTTC. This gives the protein CASSRPVGGSYEQYF. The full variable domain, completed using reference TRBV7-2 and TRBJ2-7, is GAGVSQSPSNKVTEKGKDVELRCDPISGHTALYWYRQSLGQGLEFLIYFQGNSAPDKSGLPSDRFSAERTGGSVSTLTIQRTQQEDSAVYLCASSRPVGGSYEQYFGPGTRLTVT.